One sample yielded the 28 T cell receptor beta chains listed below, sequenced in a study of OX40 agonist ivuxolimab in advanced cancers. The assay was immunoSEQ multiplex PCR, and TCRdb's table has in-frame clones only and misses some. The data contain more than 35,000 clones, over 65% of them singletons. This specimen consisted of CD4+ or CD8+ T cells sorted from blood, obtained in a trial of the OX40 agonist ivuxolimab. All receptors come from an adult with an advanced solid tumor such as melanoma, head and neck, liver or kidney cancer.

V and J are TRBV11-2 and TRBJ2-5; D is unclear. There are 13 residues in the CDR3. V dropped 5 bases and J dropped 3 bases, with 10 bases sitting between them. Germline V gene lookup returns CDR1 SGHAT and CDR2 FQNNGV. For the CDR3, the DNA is TGTGCCAGCAGCCCCGAAGGCGAAGAGACCCAGTACTTC. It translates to CASSPEGEETQYF.

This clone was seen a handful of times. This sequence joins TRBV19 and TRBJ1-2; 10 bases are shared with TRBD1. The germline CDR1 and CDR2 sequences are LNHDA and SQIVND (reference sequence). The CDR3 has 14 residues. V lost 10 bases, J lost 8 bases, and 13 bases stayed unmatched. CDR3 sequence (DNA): TGTGCCACCCGACAGGGGGCAGTTCGTAGCGGCTACACCTTC. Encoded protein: CATRQGAVRSGYTF.

The DNA of the CDR3 is TGTGCCACCACCCGACTAGGGGGGGCCAATGAGCAGTTCTTC. This encodes CATTRLGGANEQFF. The chain combines TRBV15 with TRBJ2-1, with a possible D match to TRBD2 (7 bases). The CDR3 extends over 14 amino acids. V lost 7 bases to trimming and J lost 6 bases, with 16 bases between them. Germline V gene data show CDR1 as LNHNV and CDR2 as YYDKDF (reference sequence).

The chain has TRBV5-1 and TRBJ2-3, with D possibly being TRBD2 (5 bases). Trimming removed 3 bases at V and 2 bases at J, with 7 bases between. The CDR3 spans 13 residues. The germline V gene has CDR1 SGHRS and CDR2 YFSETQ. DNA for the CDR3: TGCGCCAGCAGCTACCGGGACACAGATACGCAGTATTTT. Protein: CASSYRDTDTQYF. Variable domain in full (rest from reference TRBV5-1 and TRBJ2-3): KAGVTQTPRYLIKTRGQQVTLSCSPISGHRSVSWYQQTPGQGLQFLFEYFSETQRNKGNFPGRFSGRQFSNSRSEMNVSTLELGDSALYLCASSYRDTDTQYFGPGTRLTVL.

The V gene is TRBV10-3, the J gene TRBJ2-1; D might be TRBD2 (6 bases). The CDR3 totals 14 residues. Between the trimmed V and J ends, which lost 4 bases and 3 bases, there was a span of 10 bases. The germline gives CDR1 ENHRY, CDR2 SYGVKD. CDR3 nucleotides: TGTGCCATCAGTGGGATTAGCGGCTACAATGAGCAGTTCTTC. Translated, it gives CAISGISGYNEQFF.

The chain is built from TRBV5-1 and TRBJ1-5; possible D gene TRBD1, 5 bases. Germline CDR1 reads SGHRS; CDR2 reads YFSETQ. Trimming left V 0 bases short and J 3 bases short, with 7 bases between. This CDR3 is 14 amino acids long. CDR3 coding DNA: TGCGCCAGCAGCTTGGGACAGAACAATCAGCCCCAGCATTTT. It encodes CASSLGQNNQPQHF.

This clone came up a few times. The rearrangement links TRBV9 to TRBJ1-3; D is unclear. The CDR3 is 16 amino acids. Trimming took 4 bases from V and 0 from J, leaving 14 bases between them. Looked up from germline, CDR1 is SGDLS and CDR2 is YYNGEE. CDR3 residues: CASSPSDWTSGNTIYF. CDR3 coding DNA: TGTGCCAGCAGCCCTTCGGACTGGACCTCTGGAAACACCATATATTTT.

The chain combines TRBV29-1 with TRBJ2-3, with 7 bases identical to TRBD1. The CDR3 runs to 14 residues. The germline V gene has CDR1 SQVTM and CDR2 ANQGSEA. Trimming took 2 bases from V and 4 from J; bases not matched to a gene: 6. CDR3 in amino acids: CSVEKGASADTQYF. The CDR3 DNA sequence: TGCAGCGTTGAAAAGGGGGCGTCTGCAGATACGCAGTATTTT.

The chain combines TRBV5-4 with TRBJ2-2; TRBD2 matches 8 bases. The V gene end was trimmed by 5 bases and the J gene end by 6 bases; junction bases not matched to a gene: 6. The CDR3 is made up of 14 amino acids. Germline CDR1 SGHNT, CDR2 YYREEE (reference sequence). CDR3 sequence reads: CASRKTGGPGELFF. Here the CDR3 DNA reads TGTGCCAGCAGGAAGACGGGAGGGCCCGGGGAGCTGTTTTTT.

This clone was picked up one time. The CDR3 loop reads CASSFGREPLRETQYF. For the CDR3, the DNA is TGTGCCAGCAGCTTCGGGCGGGAGCCCCTCCGAGAGACCCAGTACTTC. V and J are TRBV7-9 and TRBJ2-5; 7 bases agree with TRBD2. From germline, CDR1 is SEHNR and CDR2 FQNEAQ (reference sequence). This CDR3 is 16 amino acids long. V lost 3 bases, J lost 4 bases, and 11 bases stayed unmatched.

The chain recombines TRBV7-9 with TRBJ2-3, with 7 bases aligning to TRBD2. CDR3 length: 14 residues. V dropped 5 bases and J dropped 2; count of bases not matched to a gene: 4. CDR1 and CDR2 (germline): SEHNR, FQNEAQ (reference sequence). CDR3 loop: CASSRTSPTDTQYF. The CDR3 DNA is TGTGCCAGCAGCCGGACTAGTCCCACAGATACGCAGTATTTT.

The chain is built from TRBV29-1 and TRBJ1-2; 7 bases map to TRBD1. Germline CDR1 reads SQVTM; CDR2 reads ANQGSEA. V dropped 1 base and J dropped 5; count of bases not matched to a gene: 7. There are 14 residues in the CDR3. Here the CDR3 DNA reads TGCAGCGTTGAAGGAGGGGGCCGGGGGTATGGCTACACCTTC. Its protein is CSVEGGGRGYGYTF.

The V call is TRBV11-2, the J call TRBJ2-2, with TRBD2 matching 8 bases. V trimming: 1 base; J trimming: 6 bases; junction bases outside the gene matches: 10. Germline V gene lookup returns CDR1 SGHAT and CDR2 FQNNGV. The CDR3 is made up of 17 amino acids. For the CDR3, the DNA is TGTGCCAGCAGCTTAGGGTCCGGGAGGGCCGAGTCCGGGGAGCTGTTTTTT. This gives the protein CASSLGSGRAESGELFF.

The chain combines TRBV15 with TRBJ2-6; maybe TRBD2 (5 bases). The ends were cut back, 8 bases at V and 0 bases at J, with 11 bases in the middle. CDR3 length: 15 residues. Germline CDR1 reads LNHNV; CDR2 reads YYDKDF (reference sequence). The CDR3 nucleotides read TGTGCCACCTCAGCGGTCGGCTCTGGGGCCAACGTCCTGACTTTC. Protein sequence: CATSAVGSGANVLTF.

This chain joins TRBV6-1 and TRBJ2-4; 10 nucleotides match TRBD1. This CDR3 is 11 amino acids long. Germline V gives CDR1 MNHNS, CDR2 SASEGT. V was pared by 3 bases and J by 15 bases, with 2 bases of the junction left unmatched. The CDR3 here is CASSDRDRGYF. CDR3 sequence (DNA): TGTGCCAGCAGTGACCGGGACAGGGGGTACTTC.

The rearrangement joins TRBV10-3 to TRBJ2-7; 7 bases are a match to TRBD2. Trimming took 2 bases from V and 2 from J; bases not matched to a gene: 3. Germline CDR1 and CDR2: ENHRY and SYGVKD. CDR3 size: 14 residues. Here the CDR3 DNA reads TGTGCCATCAGTGAGGGGGGGGGTCCCTACGAGCAGTACTTC. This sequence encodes CAISEGGGPYEQYF.

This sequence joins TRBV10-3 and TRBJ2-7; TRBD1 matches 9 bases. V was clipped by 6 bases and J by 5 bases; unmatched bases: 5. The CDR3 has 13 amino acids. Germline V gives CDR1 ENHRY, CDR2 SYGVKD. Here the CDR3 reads CAIRGTGNDEQYF. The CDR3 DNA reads TGTGCCATCAGGGGGACAGGGAACGACGAGCAGTACTTC.

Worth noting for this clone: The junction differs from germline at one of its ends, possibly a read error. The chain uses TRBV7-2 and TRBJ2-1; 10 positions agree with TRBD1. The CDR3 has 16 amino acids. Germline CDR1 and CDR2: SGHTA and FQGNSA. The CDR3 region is CASSIARTGGYNEQFF. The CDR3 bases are TGTGCCAGCAGCATAGCCCGGACAGGGGGCTACAATGAGCAGTTCTTC.

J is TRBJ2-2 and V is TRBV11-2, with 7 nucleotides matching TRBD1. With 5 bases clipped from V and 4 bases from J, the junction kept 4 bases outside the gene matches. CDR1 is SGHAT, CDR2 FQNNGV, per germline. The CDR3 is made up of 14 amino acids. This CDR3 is CASSRGQTTGELFF. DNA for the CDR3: TGTGCCAGCAGCAGGGGACAGACCACCGGGGAGCTGTTTTTT.

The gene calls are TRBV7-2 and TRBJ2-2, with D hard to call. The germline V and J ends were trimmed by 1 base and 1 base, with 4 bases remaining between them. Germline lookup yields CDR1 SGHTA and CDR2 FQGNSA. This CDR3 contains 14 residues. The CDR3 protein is CASSLDWNTGELFF. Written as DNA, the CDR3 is TGTGCCAGCAGCTTAGACTGGAACACCGGGGAGCTGTTTTTT. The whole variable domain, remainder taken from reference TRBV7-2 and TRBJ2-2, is GAGVSQSPSNKVTEKGKDVELRCDPISGHTALYWYRQSLGQGLEFLIYFQGNSAPDKSGLPSDRFSAERTGGSVSTLTIQRTQQEDSAVYLCASSLDWNTGELFFGEGSRLTVL.

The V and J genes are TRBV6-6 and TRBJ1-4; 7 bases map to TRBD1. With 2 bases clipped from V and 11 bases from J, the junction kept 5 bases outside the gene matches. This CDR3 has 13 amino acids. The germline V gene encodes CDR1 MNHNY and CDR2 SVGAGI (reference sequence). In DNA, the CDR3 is TGTGCCAGCAGTTACCCGGCAGGGGGGAAACTGTTTTTT. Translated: CASSYPAGGKLFF.

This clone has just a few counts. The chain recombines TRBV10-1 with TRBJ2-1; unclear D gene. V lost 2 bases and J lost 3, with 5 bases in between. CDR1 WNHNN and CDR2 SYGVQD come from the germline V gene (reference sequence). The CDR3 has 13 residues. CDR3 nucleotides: TGCGCCAGCAGTGAGGGGCGCTACAATGAGCAGTTCTTC. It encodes CASSEGRYNEQFF.

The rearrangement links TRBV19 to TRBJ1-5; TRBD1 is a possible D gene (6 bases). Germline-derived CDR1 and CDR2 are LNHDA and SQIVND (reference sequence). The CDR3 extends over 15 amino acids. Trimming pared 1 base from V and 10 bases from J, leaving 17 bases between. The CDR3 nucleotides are TGTGCCAGTAGTATAGGCCCACAGGGAGCCGGACCCCAGCATTTT. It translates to CASSIGPQGAGPQHF.

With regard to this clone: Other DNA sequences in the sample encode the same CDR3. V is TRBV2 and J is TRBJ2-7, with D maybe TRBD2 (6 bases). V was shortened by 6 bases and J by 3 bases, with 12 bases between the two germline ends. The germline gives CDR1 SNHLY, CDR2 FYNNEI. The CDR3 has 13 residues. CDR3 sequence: CASSPGTLYEQYF. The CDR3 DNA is TGTGCCAGCAGCCCAGGGACTCTCTACGAGCAGTACTTC.

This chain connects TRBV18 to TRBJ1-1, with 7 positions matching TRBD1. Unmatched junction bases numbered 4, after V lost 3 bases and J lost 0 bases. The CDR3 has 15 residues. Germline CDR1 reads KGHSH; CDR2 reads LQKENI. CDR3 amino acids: CASSPEGTVNTEAFF. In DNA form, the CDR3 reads TGTGCCAGCTCACCGGAGGGGACAGTGAACACTGAAGCTTTCTTT.

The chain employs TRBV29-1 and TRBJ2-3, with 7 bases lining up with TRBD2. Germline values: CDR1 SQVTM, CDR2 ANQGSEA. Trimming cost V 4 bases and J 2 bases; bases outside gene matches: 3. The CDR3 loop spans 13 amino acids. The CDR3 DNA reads TGCAGCGTTGTCGGGAGGCTCACAGATACGCAGTATTTT. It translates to CSVVGRLTDTQYF.

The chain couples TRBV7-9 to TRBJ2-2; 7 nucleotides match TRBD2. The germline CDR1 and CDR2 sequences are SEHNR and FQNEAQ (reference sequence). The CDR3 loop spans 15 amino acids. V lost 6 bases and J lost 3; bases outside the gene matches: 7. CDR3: CASREAGVHTGELFF. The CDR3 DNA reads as TGTGCCAGCAGGGAGGCGGGAGTCCACACCGGGGAGCTGTTTTTT.

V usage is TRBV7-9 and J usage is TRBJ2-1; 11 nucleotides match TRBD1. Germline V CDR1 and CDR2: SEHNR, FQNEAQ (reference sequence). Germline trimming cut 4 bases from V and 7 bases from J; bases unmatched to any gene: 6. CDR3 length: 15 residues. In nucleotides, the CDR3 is TGTGCCAGCAGCTCTAGGACAGGGGGCGAAAATGAGCAGTTCTTC. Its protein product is CASSSRTGGENEQFF.